The rows below give T cell receptor beta chains drawn from one sample of a study of blood T cell repertoires in COVID-19. TCRdb's copy holds only in-frame clones and misses some; the assay was immunoSEQ multiplex PCR. The table lists 93,000 or so clones, 89% of them singletons. Sequenced material: peripheral blood. All receptors derive from a woman over 75 in a cohort sampled during active COVID-19. The conserved cysteine and the conserved F or W are not part of the CDR3 here. A D gene is named only where the DNA matches it firmly.

d_call j_call v_call cdr3_aa
TRBD2 TRBJ2-1 TRBV3-1/TRBV3-2 ASSQVTSGSYNEQF
TRBD2 TRBJ2-1 TRBV4-1 ASTSGGYNEQF
TRBD2 TRBJ2-1 TRBV18 ASSPPTLAGYGNEQF
TRBD1 TRBJ1-4 TRBV7-9 ASSPDRANEKLF
. TRBJ2-5 TRBV21-1 ASSTGQGLNETQY
TRBD2 TRBJ2-5 TRBV7-6 ASSLGGQRGETQY
TRBD1 TRBJ1-1 TRBV11-1 ASSWGQTEAF
TRBD1 TRBJ2-3 TRBV3-1/TRBV3-2 ASSQGLPGQGRDTQY
TRBD2 TRBJ2-7 TRBV5-4 ASSLTSGAYEQY
TRBD2 TRBJ2-3 TRBV24-1 AALLADITDTQY
TRBD1 TRBJ2-6 TRBV5-6 ASSLISLDRAGANVLT
. TRBJ2-2 TRBV5-1 ASSLVLLNTGELF
. TRBJ1-4 TRBV5-6 ASSLTPTNEKLF
TRBD2 TRBJ2-1 TRBV5-1 ASSLATGTSGVLYNEQF
TRBD2 TRBJ2-5 TRBV24-1 ATSDWRDRGGAQY
TRBD2 TRBJ2-3 TRBV7-2 ASSLRSGRTDTQY
. TRBJ1-3 TRBV12-5 ASGLVVDGGGPSGNTIY
TRBD2 TRBJ2-3 TRBV7-7 ATSSGYTDTQY
. TRBJ1-4 TRBV7-9 ASSFPGGANEKLF
TRBD2 TRBJ2-5 TRBV15 ATSRASGLAEKETQY